The text below deals with one T cell receptor (beta chain). This entry is derived from a study of technical replicates of blood from a few donors. Using immunoSEQ multiplex PCR, the repertoire was profiled, and TCRdb retains in-frame clones only, with some absent. The sample has approximately 89,000 clones, approximately 94% seen once; the top ten hold approximately 0.41%. The J segment lost 1 base and the V segment lost 5 bases, leaving 5 bases of the junction unmatched. The V gene's germline CDR1 is SGHNT and CDR2 YYREEE (reference sequence). This CDR3 is 14 amino acids long. The material sequenced was T cells isolated from PBMCs. This clonotype was obtained from a human donor in good health. The chain recombines TRBV5-4 with TRBJ1-1; 7 nucleotides line up with TRBD1. The CDR3 DNA reads as TGTGCCAGCAGGGCCGGGACAGCGAACACTGAAGCTTTCTTT. It specifies CASRAGTANTEAFF.